A selection of T cell receptor beta chains follows, all from one sample in a study of cytomegalovirus exposure and HLA in healthy donors. Using immunoSEQ multiplex PCR, the repertoire was profiled, and TCRdb retains in-frame clones only, with some absent. The data show approximately 65,000 clones, around 62% seen once. Sequenced sample: PBMCs. The receptor set was obtained from a man aged 40-55 years in good health and CMV-seropositive. Both conserved end residues are part of each CDR3. D genes are given only for firm matches. Size values are once, few and many counts, or a class for expanded clones, and some rows have none.

>TRBV30|15|TRBJ1-4|.|.
TGTGCCTGGAGTCCTCAAGTCTCCCCTCGGGAAAAACTGTTTTTT
CAWSPQVSPREKLFF
>TRBV7-6|14|TRBJ1-1|few|.
TGTGCCAGCAGCAGAGCGACAGAGAACACTGAAGCTTTCTTT
CASSRATENTEAFF
>TRBV30|14|TRBJ1-3|.|.
TGTGCCGGGGGGGTTGCAGGGCTCGGAAACACCATATATTTT
CAGGVAGLGNTIYF
>TRBV5-1|18|TRBJ2-5|.|TRBD2
TGCGCCAGCAGCTTGCAACCGGGGGGAGTCGGGGCTGAAGAGACCCAGTACTTC
CASSLQPGGVGAEETQYF
>TRBV30|16|TRBJ1-2|.|TRBD1
TGTGCCTGGAGTGTACTTTGGGGACAGGCGGCCTATGGCTACACCTTC
CAWSVLWGQAAYGYTF
>TRBV9|14|TRBJ1-3|.|.
TGTGCCAGCAGCGGAACAGGGATGGAGAACACCATATATTTT
CASSGTGMENTIYF
>TRBV2|15|TRBJ2-2|.|TRBD1
TGTGCCAGCAGTAACGACAGGGGGAGGTCCGGGGAGCTGTTTTTT
CASSNDRGRSGELFF
>TRBV7-2|12|TRBJ2-7|.|.
TGTGCCAGCAGCTTCAGGGGTTACGAGCAGTACTTC
CASSFRGYEQYF
>TRBV30|15|TRBJ1-5|.|.
TGTGCCTGGAGTTTGGGACTGCATAGCAATCAGCCCCAGCATTTT
CAWSLGLHSNQPQHF
>TRBV2|13|TRBJ1-2|.|.
TGTGCCAGCAGTCGACAGGAAGGCTATGGCTACACCTTC
CASSRQEGYGYTF
>TRBV4-1|14|TRBJ1-1|.|.
TGCGCCAGCAGCCAAGACGGGTTGAACACTGAAGCTTTCTTT
CASSQDGLNTEAFF
>TRBV19|15|TRBJ1-6|.|.
TGTGCCAGTAGTATCGTCGGGGGACGAGCCTCACCCCTCCACTTT
CASSIVGGRASPLHF
>TRBV19|14|TRBJ1-4|.|.
TGTGCCAGTACCCAGGACAGCCTCTTCGGGGTACTGTTTTTT
CASTQDSLFGVLFF
>TRBV13|14|TRBJ2-5|once|.
TGTGCCAGCAGTACCGAAGGGGATCAAGAGACCCAGTACTTC
CASSTEGDQETQYF
>TRBV6-5|15|TRBJ2-1|few|.
TGTGCCAGCAGGTACACCTCGAGCTCCTACAATGAGCAGTTCTTC
CASRYTSSSYNEQFF
>TRBV18|16|TRBJ1-6|.|.
TGTGCCAGCTCAGCAGTGGCCGGGTCCAGGGATTCACCCCTCCACTTT
CASSAVAGSRDSPLHF
>TRBV7-9|12|TRBJ1-1|.|.
TGTTCCAGCAGCTTAGTGGCGGCTGAAGCTTTCTTT
CSSSLVAAEAFF
>TRBV18|15|TRBJ1-1|.|.
TGTGCCAGCTCACTAGGACAGCTAACGAACACTGAAGCTTTCTTT
CASSLGQLTNTEAFF